This TCR beta chain was identified in a study of cytomegalovirus exposure and HLA in healthy donors. Notes on the study in general: Among TCR beta chains, those listed as cytomegalovirus-associated numbered over 150. Three chains tied to CMV proved CMV antigen-specific in vitro.

This CDR3 has 14 residues. The germline V and J ends were trimmed by 3 bases and 3 bases, with 12 bases remaining between them. Germline V gene lookup returns CDR1 SGHRS and CDR2 YFSETQ. As regards this clone: Its target is not known.

The table came from immunoSEQ multiplex PCR; TCRdb's copy has only in-frame clones and leaves some out. Among some 150,000 clones listed, approximately 90% were seen once. Sequencing used PBMCs. This sequence originates from a woman between 25 and 40 years old in good health and CMV-seropositive. The chain combines TRBV5-1 with TRBJ1-1; tentative D call: TRBD1 (5 bases). The CDR3 region is CASSWTLRDTEAFF. Written as DNA, the CDR3 is TGCGCCAGCAGCTGGACACTAAGGGACACTGAAGCTTTCTTT.